This TCR beta chain came from a study of blood T cell repertoires in COVID-19. Study summary: The United States, Italy and Spain supplied acute and convalescent COVID-19 samples. Sample material is recorded as cDNA or gDNA derived from T cells, B-cell-depleted T cells, or PBMCs.

This CDR3 is built from 11 residues. The V and J ends lost 9 bases and 8 bases respectively, with 14 bases between them. From germline, CDR1 is MNHEY and CDR2 SVGAGI. Authors' data handling: Estimation of nucleated cell counts was performed using reference gene primer amplification. The data were produced by immunoSEQ multiplex PCR, yet TCRdb's version contains in-frame clones alone and is incomplete. The DNA gave D and trimming, while V, J and clone size come from that table. The sample shows about 25,000 clones, more than 65% of them seen only once. Sequenced sample: peripheral blood. The chain joins TRBV6-5 to TRBJ2-7, with a tentative D call TRBD1 (5 bases). The TCR was taken from a man aged 45 to 65 with active or convalescent COVID-19. The CDR3 DNA reads TGTGCCAGTTGGACGAGACAGAAGCAGTACTTC. The encoded protein is CASWTRQKQYF.